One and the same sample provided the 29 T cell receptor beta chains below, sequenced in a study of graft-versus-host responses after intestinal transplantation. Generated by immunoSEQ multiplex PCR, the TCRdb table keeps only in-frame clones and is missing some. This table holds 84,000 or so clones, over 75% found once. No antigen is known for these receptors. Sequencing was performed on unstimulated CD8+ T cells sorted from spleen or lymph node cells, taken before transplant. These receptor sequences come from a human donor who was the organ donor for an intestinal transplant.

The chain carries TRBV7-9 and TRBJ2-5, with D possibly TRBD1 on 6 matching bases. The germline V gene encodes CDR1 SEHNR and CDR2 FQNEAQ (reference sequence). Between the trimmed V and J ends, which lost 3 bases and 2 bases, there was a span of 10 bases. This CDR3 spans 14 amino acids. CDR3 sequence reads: CASSFGQLQETQYF. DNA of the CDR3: TGTGCCAGCAGCTTTGGACAGTTACAAGAGACCCAGTACTTC.

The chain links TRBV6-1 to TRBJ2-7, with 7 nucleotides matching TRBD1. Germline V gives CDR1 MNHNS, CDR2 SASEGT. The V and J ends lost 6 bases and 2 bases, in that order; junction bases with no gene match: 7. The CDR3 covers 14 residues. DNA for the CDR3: TGTGCCAGCAGGGAGAGGACAGGCGCCTACGAGCAGTACTTC. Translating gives CASRERTGAYEQYF.

In DNA, the CDR3 is TGTGCCAGCAGTCTATATCCTTGGGGGAGTCGAAAGCGTGGCTACACCTTC. Its protein is CASSLYPWGSRKRGYTF. The chain carries TRBV27 and TRBJ1-2, with D possibly being TRBD1 (5 bases). Trimming took 5 bases from V and 7 from J, leaving 26 bases between them. Germline CDR1 reads MNHEY; CDR2 reads SMNVEV (reference sequence). This CDR3 contains 17 residues.

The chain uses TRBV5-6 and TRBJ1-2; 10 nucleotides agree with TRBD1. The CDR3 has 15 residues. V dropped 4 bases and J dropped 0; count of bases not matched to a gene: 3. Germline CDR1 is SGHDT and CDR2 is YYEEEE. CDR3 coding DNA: TGTGCCAGCAGCCAGGGACAGGGGTCTAACTATGGCTACACCTTC. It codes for CASSQGQGSNYGYTF.

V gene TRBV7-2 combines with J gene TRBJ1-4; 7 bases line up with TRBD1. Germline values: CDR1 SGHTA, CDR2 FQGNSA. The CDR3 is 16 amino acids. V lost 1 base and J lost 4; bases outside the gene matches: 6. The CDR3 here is CASSLVVGQINEKLFF. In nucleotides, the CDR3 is TGTGCCAGCAGCTTAGTAGTGGGACAGATTAATGAAAAACTGTTTTTT.

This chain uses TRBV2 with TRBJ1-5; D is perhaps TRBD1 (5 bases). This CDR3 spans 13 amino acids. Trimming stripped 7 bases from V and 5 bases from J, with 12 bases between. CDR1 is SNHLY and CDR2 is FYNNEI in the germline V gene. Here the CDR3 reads CASNEEGYQPQHF. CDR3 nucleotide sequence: TGTGCCAGCAACGAGGAGGGGTATCAGCCCCAGCATTTT.

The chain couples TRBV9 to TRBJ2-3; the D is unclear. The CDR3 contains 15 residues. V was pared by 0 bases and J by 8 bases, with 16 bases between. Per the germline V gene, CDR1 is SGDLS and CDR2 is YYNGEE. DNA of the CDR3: TGTGCCAGCAGCGTAGTAGACGGAGATTTAGGTACGCAGTATTTT. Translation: CASSVVDGDLGTQYF.

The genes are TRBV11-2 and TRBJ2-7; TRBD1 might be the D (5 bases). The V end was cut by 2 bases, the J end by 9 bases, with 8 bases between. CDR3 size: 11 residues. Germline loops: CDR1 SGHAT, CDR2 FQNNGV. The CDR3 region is CASSLLGPQYF. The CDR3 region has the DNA TGTGCCAGCAGCTTATTGGGGCCGCAGTACTTC.

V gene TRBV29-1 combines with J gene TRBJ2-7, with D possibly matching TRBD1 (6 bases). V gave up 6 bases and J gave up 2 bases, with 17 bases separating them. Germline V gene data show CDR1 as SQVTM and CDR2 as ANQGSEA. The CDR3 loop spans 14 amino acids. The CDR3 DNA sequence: TGCAGCGTAGTAACCGGGACACCAACCTACGAGCAGTACTTC. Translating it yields CSVVTGTPTYEQYF.

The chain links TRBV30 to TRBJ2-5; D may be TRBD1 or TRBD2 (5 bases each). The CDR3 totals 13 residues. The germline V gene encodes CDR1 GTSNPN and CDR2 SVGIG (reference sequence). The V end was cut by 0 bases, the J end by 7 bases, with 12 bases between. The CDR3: CAWSVGDSGTQYF. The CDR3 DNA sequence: TGTGCCTGGAGTGTGGGTGACAGCGGGACCCAGTACTTC.

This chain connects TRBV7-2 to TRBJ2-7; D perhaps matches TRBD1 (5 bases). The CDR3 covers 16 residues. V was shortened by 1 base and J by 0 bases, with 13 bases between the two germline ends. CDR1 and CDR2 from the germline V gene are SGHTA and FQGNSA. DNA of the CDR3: TGTGCCAGCAGCTTAGGTTACGAGACAGCCTCCTACGAGCAGTACTTC. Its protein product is CASSLGYETASYEQYF.

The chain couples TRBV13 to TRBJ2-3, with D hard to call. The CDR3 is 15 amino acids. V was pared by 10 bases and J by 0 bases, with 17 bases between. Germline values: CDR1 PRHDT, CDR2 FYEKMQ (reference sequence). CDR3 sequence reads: CATNPVEASTDTQYF. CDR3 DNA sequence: TGTGCCACCAACCCCGTTGAGGCTAGCACAGATACGCAGTATTTT.

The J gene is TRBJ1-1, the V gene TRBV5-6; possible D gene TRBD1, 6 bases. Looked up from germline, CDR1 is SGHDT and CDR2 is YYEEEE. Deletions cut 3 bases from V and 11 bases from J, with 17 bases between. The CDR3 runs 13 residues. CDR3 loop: CASSWGQADAAFF. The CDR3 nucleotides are TGTGCCAGCAGCTGGGGGCAGGCGGACGCGGCTTTCTTT.

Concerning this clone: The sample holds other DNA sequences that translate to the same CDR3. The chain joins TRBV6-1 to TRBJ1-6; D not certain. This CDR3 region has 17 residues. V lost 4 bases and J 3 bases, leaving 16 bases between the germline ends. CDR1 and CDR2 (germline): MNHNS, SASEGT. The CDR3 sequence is CASSVSWDRDYNSPLHF. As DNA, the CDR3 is TGTGCCAGCAGTGTGAGCTGGGATAGGGACTATAATTCACCCCTCCACTTT.

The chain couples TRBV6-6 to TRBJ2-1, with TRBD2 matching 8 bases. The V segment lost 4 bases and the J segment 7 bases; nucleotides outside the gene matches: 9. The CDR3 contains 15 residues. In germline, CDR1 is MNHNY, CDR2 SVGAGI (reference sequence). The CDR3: CASSFPGLVINEQFF. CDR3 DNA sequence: TGTGCCAGCAGTTTCCCGGGACTAGTCATAAATGAGCAGTTCTTC.

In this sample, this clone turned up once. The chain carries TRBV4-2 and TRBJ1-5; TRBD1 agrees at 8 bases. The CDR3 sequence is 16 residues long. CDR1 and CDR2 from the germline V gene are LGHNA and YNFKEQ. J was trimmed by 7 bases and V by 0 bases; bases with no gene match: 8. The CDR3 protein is CASSQDPTGGGQPQHF. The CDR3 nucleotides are TGTGCCAGCAGCCAAGATCCCACAGGGGGAGGGCAGCCCCAGCATTTT.

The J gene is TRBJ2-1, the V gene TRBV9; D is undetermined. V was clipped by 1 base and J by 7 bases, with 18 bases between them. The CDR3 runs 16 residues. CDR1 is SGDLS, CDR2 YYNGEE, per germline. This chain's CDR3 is CASSVWGRDNQNEQFF. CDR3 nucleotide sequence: TGTGCCAGCAGCGTATGGGGAAGGGATAATCAGAATGAGCAGTTCTTC.

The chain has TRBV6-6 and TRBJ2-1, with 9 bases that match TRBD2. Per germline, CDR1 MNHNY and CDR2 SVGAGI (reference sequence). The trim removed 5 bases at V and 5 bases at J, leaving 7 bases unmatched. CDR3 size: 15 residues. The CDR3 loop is CASSPSGGPNNEQFF. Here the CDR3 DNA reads TGTGCCAGCAGTCCCAGCGGGGGGCCCAACAATGAGCAGTTCTTC.

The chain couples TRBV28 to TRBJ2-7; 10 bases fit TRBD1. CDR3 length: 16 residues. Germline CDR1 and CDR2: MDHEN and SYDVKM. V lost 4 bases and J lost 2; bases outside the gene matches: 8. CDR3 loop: CASSSARQGAPYEQYF. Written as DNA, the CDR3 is TGTGCCAGCAGTTCTGCCCGACAGGGGGCCCCCTACGAGCAGTACTTC.

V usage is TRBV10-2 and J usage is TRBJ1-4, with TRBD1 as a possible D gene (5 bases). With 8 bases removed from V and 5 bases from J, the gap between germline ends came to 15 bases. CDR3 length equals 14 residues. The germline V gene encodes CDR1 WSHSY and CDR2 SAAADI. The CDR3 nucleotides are TGCGCCAGCTCGCCGGGACGGCTGAATGAAAAACTGTTTTTT. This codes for CASSPGRLNEKLFF.

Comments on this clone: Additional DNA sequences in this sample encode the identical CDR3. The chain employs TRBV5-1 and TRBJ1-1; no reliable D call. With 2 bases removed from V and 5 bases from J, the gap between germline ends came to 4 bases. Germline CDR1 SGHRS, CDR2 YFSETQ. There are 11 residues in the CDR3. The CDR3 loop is CASSLGTEAFF. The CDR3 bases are TGCGCCAGCAGCTTAGGGACTGAAGCTTTCTTT.

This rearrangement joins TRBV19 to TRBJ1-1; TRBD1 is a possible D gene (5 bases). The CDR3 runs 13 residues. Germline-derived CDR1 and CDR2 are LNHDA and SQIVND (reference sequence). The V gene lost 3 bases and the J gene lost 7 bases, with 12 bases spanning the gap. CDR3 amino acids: CASSIMTDREAFF. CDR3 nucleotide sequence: TGTGCCAGTAGTATTATGACAGATCGTGAAGCTTTCTTT.

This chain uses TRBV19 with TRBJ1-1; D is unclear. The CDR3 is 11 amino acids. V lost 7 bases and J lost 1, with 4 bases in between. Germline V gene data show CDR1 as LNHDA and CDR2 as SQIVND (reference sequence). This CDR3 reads CASIKNTEAFF. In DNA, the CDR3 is TGTGCCAGTATCAAGAACACTGAAGCTTTCTTT.

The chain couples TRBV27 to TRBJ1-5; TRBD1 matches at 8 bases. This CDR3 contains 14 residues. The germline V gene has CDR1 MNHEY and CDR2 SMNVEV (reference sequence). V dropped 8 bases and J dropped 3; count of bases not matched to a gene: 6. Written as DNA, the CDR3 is TGTGCCAGCGGTACGGGACAGGACAATCAGCCCCAGCATTTT. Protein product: CASGTGQDNQPQHF.

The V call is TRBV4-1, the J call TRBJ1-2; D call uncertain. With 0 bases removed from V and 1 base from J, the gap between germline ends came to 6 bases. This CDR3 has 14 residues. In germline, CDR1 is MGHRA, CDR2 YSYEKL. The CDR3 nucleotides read TGCGCCAGCAGCCAAGATACGAATAACTATGGCTACACCTTC. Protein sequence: CASSQDTNNYGYTF.

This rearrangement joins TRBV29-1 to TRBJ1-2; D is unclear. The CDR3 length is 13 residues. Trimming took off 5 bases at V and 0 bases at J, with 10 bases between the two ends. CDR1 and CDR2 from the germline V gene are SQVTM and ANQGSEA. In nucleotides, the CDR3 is TGCAGCGTTCCAACCCGAGCTAACTATGGCTACACCTTC. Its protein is CSVPTRANYGYTF.

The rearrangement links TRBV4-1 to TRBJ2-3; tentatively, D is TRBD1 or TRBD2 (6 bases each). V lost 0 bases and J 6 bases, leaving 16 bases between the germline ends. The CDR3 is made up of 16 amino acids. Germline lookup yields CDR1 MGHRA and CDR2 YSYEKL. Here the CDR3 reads CASSQDPTGGWDTQYF. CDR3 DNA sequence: TGCGCCAGCAGCCAAGACCCGACAGGAGGGTGGGATACGCAGTATTTT.

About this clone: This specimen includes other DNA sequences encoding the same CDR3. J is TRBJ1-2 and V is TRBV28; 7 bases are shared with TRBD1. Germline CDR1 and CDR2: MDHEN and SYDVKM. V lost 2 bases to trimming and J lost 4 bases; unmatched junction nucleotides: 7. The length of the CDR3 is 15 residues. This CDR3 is CASSLPQGVPYGYTF. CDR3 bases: TGTGCCAGCAGTTTACCGCAGGGGGTTCCCTATGGCTACACCTTC.

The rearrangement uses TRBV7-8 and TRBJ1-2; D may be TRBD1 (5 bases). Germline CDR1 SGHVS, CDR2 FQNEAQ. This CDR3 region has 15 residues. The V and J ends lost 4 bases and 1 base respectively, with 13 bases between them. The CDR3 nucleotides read TGTGCCAGCAGCTCCGGCCCCGGGGGTAACTATGGCTACACCTTC. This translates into CASSSGPGGNYGYTF.